This TCR beta chain is from a study of OX40 agonist ivuxolimab in advanced cancers. Study results and limitations: At doses 0.1 to 3.0 mg/kg, CD4+ and CD8+ clones expanded.

V shed 4 bases and J shed 3 bases, with 16 bases lying between them. This CDR3 region has 16 residues. CDR1 is SGDLS and CDR2 is YYNGEE in the germline V gene. Peripheral blood came from all dose cohorts at three timepoints. The protocol was immunoSEQ multiplex PCR, while the TCRdb copy is restricted to in-frame clones and leaves out a portion. The table shows roughly 30,000 clones, with approximately 84% occurring only once. As concerns this clone: The antigen is unknown.

The chain combines TRBV9 with TRBJ2-2; tentatively, D is TRBD2 (6 bases). Source: CD4+ or CD8+ T cells sorted from blood, taken in a trial of the OX40 agonist ivuxolimab. This TCR derives from an adult with an advanced solid tumor such as melanoma, head and neck, liver or kidney cancer. Written as DNA, the CDR3 is TGTGCCAGCAGCCCCCCTACGACGGGGGACACCGGGGAGCTGTTTTTT. It specifies CASSPPTTGDTGELFF.